These 23 T cell receptor beta chains were sequenced from one sample in a study of patients and donors after allogeneic stem cell transplantation. In TCRdb, the RT-PCR reads were re-called with MiXCR into one record per CDR3 protein. The top ten clones hold 25% to 30% of a sample with approximately 170,000 distinct CDR3 sequences, approximately 24% of them seen once. Sequencing was performed on blood, either unsorted or a sorted T cell fraction (not recorded which). Receptors originate from a human donor who was either an allogeneic HSCT recipient or a stem cell or donor lymphocyte infusion donor (not recorded which). It is not recorded whose cells these are; they may come from a transplant donor.

This clonotype was seen more than once but under ten times. The V and J genes are TRBV5-1 and TRBJ2-7; D possibly corresponds to TRBD1 (6 bases). V was shortened by 5 bases and J by 4 bases, with 16 bases between the two germline ends. The CDR3 runs 14 residues. Germline V lookup: CDR1 SGHRS, CDR2 YFSETQ. CDR3 coding DNA: TGCGCCAGCAGTACGAGGGGACAAACGTACGAGCAGTACTTC. Residues: CASSTRGQTYEQYF.

A few counts support this clonotype. The J gene is TRBJ1-3, the V gene TRBV5-1; D unresolved. Germline V lookup: CDR1 SGHRS, CDR2 YFSETQ. The CDR3 consists of 15 residues. Trimming left V 0 bases short and J 0 bases short, with 7 bases between. CDR3 coding DNA: TGCGCCAGCAGCTTGGGGCCGATCTCTGGAAACACCATATATTTT. Translating it yields CASSLGPISGNTIYF.

In its sample, this clonotype was seen a few times. The rearrangement links TRBV6-4 to TRBJ1-5, with D possibly being TRBD1 (5 bases). The CDR3 is 14 residues long. Germline CDR1 reads MRHNA; CDR2 reads SNTAGT. With 2 bases removed from V and 3 bases from J, the gap between germline ends came to 8 bases. CDR3 nucleotide sequence: TGTGCCAGCAGTGACGAAGGGGTCAATCAGCCCCAGCATTTT. Translating gives CASSDEGVNQPQHF.

The chain has TRBV20-1 and TRBJ1-5, with a weak D call TRBD1 (6 bases). The V end was cut by 6 bases, the J end by 2 bases, with 14 bases between. The CDR3 consists of 14 residues. Germline CDR1 is DFQATT and CDR2 is SNEGSKA (reference sequence). DNA for the CDR3: TGCAGTGCGGAGAAACAGGGAGGCAATCAGCCCCAGCATTTT. Protein product: CSAEKQGGNQPQHF.

The sample holds a few counts of this clonotype. This chain connects TRBV9 to TRBJ1-2; D uncertain. There are 13 residues in the CDR3. With 4 bases removed from V and 6 bases from J, the gap between germline ends came to 13 bases. Germline assignment: CDR1 SGDLS and CDR2 YYNGEE. CDR3 residues: CASSPRQTDGYTF. CDR3 DNA: TGTGCCAGCAGCCCCCGCCAGACCGATGGCTACACCTTC.

About this clonotype itself: A much larger clone lies one base from this, so it may be a read error. It is likely a read error, because the conserved phenylalanine at the end of the CDR3 is missing. The chain's CDR3 is CAISVRDREEKLFL. The CDR3 DNA reads as TGTGCCATCTCCGTCCGGGACAGGGAAGAAAAACTGTTTTTG. The rearrangement joins TRBV12-3 or TRBV12-4 to TRBJ1-4, with 9 bases aligning to TRBD1. Trimming removed 10 bases from V and 8 bases from J; junction bases left unmatched: 11. The CDR3 extends over 14 amino acids.

This clonotype was observed a few times. This chain connects TRBV5-1 to TRBJ2-1; the match to TRBD2 covers 8 bases. CDR3 size: 14 residues. J was trimmed by 5 bases and V by 3 bases; bases with no gene match: 4. Germline V gene data show CDR1 as SGHRS and CDR2 as YFSETQ. CDR3 residues: CASSYGGVNNEQFF. Here the CDR3 DNA reads TGCGCCAGCAGCTACGGGGGGGTAAACAATGAGCAGTTCTTC. Full variable domain (rest looked up from reference TRBV5-1 and TRBJ2-1): KAGVTQTPRYLIKTRGQQVTLSCSPISGHRSVSWYQQTPGQGLQFLFEYFSETQRNKGNFPGRFSGRQFSNSRSEMNVSTLELGDSALYLCASSYGGVNNEQFFGPGTRLTVL.

V and J are TRBV21-1 and TRBJ1-1. TRBV21-1 is deemed a pseudogene. This CDR3 spans 14 amino acids. The CDR3 protein is CASSKAREGTEAFF. Written as DNA, the CDR3 is TGTGCCAGCAGCAAAGCGCGAGAAGGGACTGAAGCTTTCTTT.

This clonotype has only a few counts. V and J are TRBV3-1 and TRBJ1-1; 8 bases fit TRBD1. Germline CDR1 is LGHDT and CDR2 is YNNKEL (reference sequence). The CDR3 is 13 residues long. The V gene end was trimmed by 9 bases and the J gene end by 5 bases; junction bases not matched to a gene: 8. Here the CDR3 reads CASIDRGGTEAFF. CDR3 sequence (DNA): TGTGCCAGTATCGACAGGGGCGGTACTGAAGCTTTCTTT.

This clonotype occurred a few times. The genes are TRBV7-2 and TRBJ2-2; D gene uncertain. The CDR3 spans 14 residues. The V end lost 5 bases, the J end lost 3 bases, and 10 bases lay between the germline ends. Germline CDR1 reads SGHTA; CDR2 reads FQGNSA. The CDR3 loop is CASSPSRDTGELFF. The CDR3, as DNA: TGTGCCAGCAGCCCGTCTCGTGACACCGGGGAGCTGTTTTTT.

This chain links TRBV7-2 with TRBJ2-5, with D perhaps matching TRBD1 (6 bases). CDR3 length: 15 residues. Per germline, CDR1 SGHTA and CDR2 FQGNSA. Trimming left V 5 bases short and J 4 bases short, with 17 bases between. The CDR3 bases are TGTGCCAGCAGCCAGGGGTTTGTGAATTTAGAGACCCAGTACTTC. This gives the protein CASSQGFVNLETQYF.

This clonotype showed up just a few times. The chain recombines TRBV5-1 with TRBJ2-7, with D unresolved. The CDR3 extends over 13 amino acids. The V and J ends lost 0 bases and 6 bases respectively, with 10 bases between them. CDR1 and CDR2 from the germline V gene are SGHRS and YFSETQ. This CDR3 is CASSLGNGFEQYF. CDR3 DNA sequence: TGCGCCAGCAGCTTGGGTAACGGGTTCGAGCAGTACTTC.

The chain has TRBV2 and TRBJ1-2; D is unresolved. Trimming stripped 7 bases from V and 5 bases from J, with 23 bases between. The CDR3 spans 16 residues. Germline values: CDR1 SNHLY, CDR2 FYNNEI. The CDR3 bases are TGTGCCAGCAATTCGAAACCAGGATCCCTAGGGTATGGCTACACCTTC. It codes for CASNSKPGSLGYGYTF. Full variable domain (outside the CDR3, taken from reference TRBV2 and TRBJ1-2): EPEVTQTPSHQVTQMGQEVILRCVPISNHLYFYWYRQILGQKVEFLVSFYNNEISEKSEIFDDQFSVERPDGSNFTLKIRSTKLEDSAMYFCASNSKPGSLGYGYTFGSGTRLTVV.

In its sample, this clonotype was seen many times. This sequence joins TRBV3-1 and TRBJ2-3; D gene unclear. CDR3 length equals 13 residues. Trimming stripped 0 bases from V and 8 bases from J, with 9 bases between. Germline V gives CDR1 LGHDT, CDR2 YNNKEL (reference sequence). DNA for the CDR3: TGTGCCAGCAGCCAAGACCCGATCGTTACGCAGTATTTT. Residues: CASSQDPIVTQYF.

This clonotype was recorded a few times. The chain has TRBV29-1 and TRBJ1-2, with D perhaps TRBD1 (5 bases). The CDR3 is made up of 16 amino acids. Germline values: CDR1 SQVTM, CDR2 ANQGSEA. V lost 0 bases, J lost 3 bases, and 17 bases lay in between. CDR3 nucleotide sequence: TGCAGCGTTGAAGATGGAGATTACGAAGGGGACTATGGCTACACCTTC. It specifies CSVEDGDYEGDYGYTF. The variable domain in full, with the rest retrieved from reference TRBV29-1 and TRBJ1-2, is SAVISQKPSRDICQRGTSLTIQCQVDSQVTMMFWYRQQPGQSLTLIATANQGSEATYESGFVIDKFPISRPNLTFSTLTVSNMSPEDSSIYLCSVEDGDYEGDYGYTFGSGTRLTVV.

This clonotype occurred once. V and J are TRBV20-1 and TRBJ2-7; tentative D call: TRBD2 (5 bases). The CDR3 covers 15 residues. In germline, CDR1 is DFQATT, CDR2 SNEGSKA (reference sequence). The V and J ends lost 2 bases and 2 bases respectively, with 16 bases between them. The CDR3 region is CSARPTSGGPYEQYF. DNA of the CDR3: TGCAGTGCTAGACCAACCAGCGGAGGCCCCTACGAGCAGTACTTC.

V is TRBV12-3 or TRBV12-4 and J is TRBJ1-2; TRBD1 matches at 7 bases. V shed 7 bases, J shed 4 bases, and the junction held 12 bases outside the gene matches. The CDR3 sequence is 15 residues long. The CDR3 bases are TGTGCCAGCACCTCGGGAGGGGGCCTTGGCTATGGCTACACCTTC. As protein: CASTSGGGLGYGYTF.

Comments on this clonotype: One end of the junction varies from germline; a read error may be responsible. The V and J genes are TRBV2 and TRBJ1-2; D is undetermined. Germline CDR1 and CDR2: SNHLY and FYNNEI. The CDR3 spans 9 residues. CDR3 amino acids: CASSGLSRF. The CDR3 bases are TGTGCCAGCAGTGGGTTGTCACGCTTC. Together with reference TRBV2 and TRBJ1-2, the CDR3 gives the full variable domain: EPEVTQTPSHQVTQMGQEVILRCVPISNHLYFYWYRQILGQKVEFLVSFYNNEISEKSEIFDDQFSVERPDGSNFTLKIRSTKLEDSAMYFCASSGLSRFGSGTRLTVV.

CDR3 coding DNA: TGCAGTGCTGACGGACCGCCCCAAACTGGTACGCAGTATTTT. This gives the protein CSADGPPQTGTQYF. This chain links TRBV20-1 with TRBJ2-3; the D is unclear. CDR3 length: 14 residues. The V end was cut by 5 bases, the J end by 8 bases, with 20 bases between. The germline CDR1 and CDR2 sequences are DFQATT and SNEGSKA (reference sequence).

In its sample, this clonotype was seen a few times. This chain links TRBV5-1 with TRBJ2-7; no clear D gene. Germline assignment: CDR1 SGHRS and CDR2 YFSETQ. Trimming stripped 3 bases from V and 3 bases from J, with 13 bases between. The length of the CDR3 is 14 residues. The CDR3 sequence is CASSSCPGNYEQYF. In nucleotides, the CDR3 is TGCGCCAGCAGCTCATGTCCCGGAAACTACGAGCAGTACTTC.

The chain joins TRBV20-1 to TRBJ2-1, with TRBD1 matching over 11 bases. The V segment lost 6 bases and the J segment 8 bases; nucleotides outside the gene matches: 12. The CDR3 has 15 amino acids. The germline gives CDR1 DFQATT, CDR2 SNEGSKA (reference sequence). CDR3 residues: CSADWDRGLVDEQFF. The CDR3 bases are TGCAGTGCCGACTGGGACAGGGGGTTGGTGGATGAGCAGTTCTTC.

The chain recombines TRBV2 with TRBJ2-3; D is perhaps TRBD2 (7 bases). CDR1 SNHLY and CDR2 FYNNEI come from the germline V gene. Trimming cost V 8 bases and J 0 bases, with 18 bases left between them. There are 16 residues in the CDR3. CDR3 residues: CASPEGGALSTDTQYF. CDR3 nucleotide sequence: TGTGCCAGCCCCGAGGGGGGGGCCCTTAGCACAGATACGCAGTATTTT.

This clonotype was counted a few times. J is TRBJ1-1 and V is TRBV5-1; no clear D. The V end lost 0 bases, the J end lost 11 bases, and 11 bases lay between the germline ends. The CDR3 runs to 12 residues. The germline V gene has CDR1 SGHRS and CDR2 YFSETQ. CDR3 in DNA: TGCGCCAGCAGCTTGGACGGGGTTGAGGCTTTCTTT. Amino acid sequence: CASSLDGVEAFF.